Below, one T cell receptor beta chain is given with its context. The CDR3 is 16 amino acids. This sample was taken from a study of cytomegalovirus exposure and HLA in healthy donors. PCR was performed using 60 Vbeta and 13 Jbeta primers. Produced via immunoSEQ multiplex PCR; TCRdb's table is partial and in-frame only. The data contain hundreds of thousands of clones, 75% to 80% of them seen just once; the ten biggest clones take up 1.5% to 2%. This clonotype was obtained from a man aged 18 to 29 in good health and CMV-seronegative. This sequence joins TRBV1 and TRBJ2-1; the D call TRBD2 from the table was never checked on the DNA. TRBV1 is described as a pseudogene. Sequences were obtained from PBMCs. The CDR3 loop is CTSSQVSLPFGNEQFF. CDR3 nucleotides: TGCACCAGCAGCCAAGTGAGCCTACCCTTCGGCAATGAGCAGTTCTTC.